The clone carrying this T cell receptor beta chain was seen a handful of times. Its antigen is currently unknown. Assembly of TCR beta libraries relied on iRepertoire HTBI primers together with Arm-PCR of CDR3 regions. TCRdb recomputed calls from the multiplex PCR reads with MiXCR, one row per CDR3 protein. Found here are fewer than 550,000 distinct CDR3 sequences, 16% of them singletons; the top ten hold 25%. These data belong to a study of regulatory T cells in long-lasting Graves disease. Findings of the study overall: Not thyroid tissue but only peripheral blood was studied.

Germline lookup yields CDR1 DFQATT and CDR2 SNEGSKA (reference sequence). The ends were cut back, 6 bases at V and 4 bases at J, with 13 bases in the middle. CDR3 length: 14 amino acids. Indicated time point: newly diagnosed GD, antithyroid drugs for less than 3 months. Extracted PBMC RNA gave rise to the TCR library. Patients all came to the study from an endocrinology department in Xi'an, China. These data are also associated with another study on T cells in Graves' hyperthyroidism and ophthalmopathy. That source notes: First-round RT-PCR targeting the TCR CDR3 was performed with the HTBI primer set. The model forecast ophthalmopathy, anticipating it by a median approximately 6.1 months before onset.

The material sequenced was peripheral blood mononuclear cells (PBMCs), taken at new diagnosis, from a patient treated with antithyroid drugs. The clonotype originates from a woman aged 35 to 59 with Graves disease. The J gene is TRBJ2-6, the V gene TRBV20-1; perhaps TRBD2 as D (6 bases). Here the CDR3 reads CSALPGVGANVLTF. The CDR3 DNA reads as TGCAGTGCCCTTCCGGGGGTCGGGGCCAACGTCCTGACTTTC.